The following is a TCR beta chain sequence with its context. Produced via immunoSEQ multiplex PCR; TCRdb's table is partial and in-frame only. The table has some 300,000 clones, nearly 90% seen once; the top ten hold roughly a tenth. The data derive from a study of blood T cell repertoires in COVID-19. Unmatched junction bases numbered 2, after V lost 6 bases and J lost 4 bases. This CDR3 comprises 14 residues. Germline lookup yields CDR1 MDHEN and CDR2 SYDVKM. The source material was PBMCs or T cells enriched from blood (not recorded which). The chain employs TRBV28 and TRBJ2-2, with 10 bases matching TRBD1. The origin of this receptor is a woman in her twenties or thirties who had recovered from COVID-19. The CDR3, as DNA: TGTGCCAGCAGCAGGACAGGGGGCACCGGGGAGCTGTTTTTT. This codes for CASSRTGGTGELFF.